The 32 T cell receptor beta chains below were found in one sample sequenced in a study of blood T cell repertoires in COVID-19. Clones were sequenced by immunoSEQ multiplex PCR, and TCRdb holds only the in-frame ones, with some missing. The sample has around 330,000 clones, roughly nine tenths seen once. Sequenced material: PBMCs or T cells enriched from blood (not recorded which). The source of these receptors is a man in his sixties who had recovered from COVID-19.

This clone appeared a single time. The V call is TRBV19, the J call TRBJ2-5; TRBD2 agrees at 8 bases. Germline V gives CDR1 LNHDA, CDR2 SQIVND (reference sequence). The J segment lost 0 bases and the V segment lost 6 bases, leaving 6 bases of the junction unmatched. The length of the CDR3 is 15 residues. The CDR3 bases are TGTGCCAGTAGGTTTGCGGGAGGCAACCAAGAGACCCAGTACTTC. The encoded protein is CASRFAGGNQETQYF.

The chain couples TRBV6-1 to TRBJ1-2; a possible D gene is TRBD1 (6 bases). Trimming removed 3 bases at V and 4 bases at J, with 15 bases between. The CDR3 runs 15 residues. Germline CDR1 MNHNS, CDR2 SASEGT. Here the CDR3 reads CASSERGGHGYGYTF. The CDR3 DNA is TGTGCCAGCAGTGAGCGGGGGGGGCATGGCTATGGCTACACCTTC.

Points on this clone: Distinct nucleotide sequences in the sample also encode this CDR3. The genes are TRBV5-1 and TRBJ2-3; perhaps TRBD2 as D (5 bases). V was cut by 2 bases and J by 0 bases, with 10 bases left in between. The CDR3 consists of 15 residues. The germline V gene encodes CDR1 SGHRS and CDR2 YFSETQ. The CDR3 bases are TGCGCCAGCAGCTTACGGACTGCTAGCACAGATACGCAGTATTTT. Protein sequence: CASSLRTASTDTQYF.

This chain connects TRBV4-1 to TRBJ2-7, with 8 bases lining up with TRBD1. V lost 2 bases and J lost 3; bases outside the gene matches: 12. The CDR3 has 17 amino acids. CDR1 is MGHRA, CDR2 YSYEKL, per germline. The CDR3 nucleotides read TGCGCCAGCAGCCAAACGACTGGGACAGGCCTTGACTACGAGCAGTACTTC. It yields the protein CASSQTTGTGLDYEQYF.

Written as DNA, the CDR3 is TGTGCCAGCAGTCCAAGGACTAGCGGGAGTTACGAGCAGTACTTC. This translates into CASSPRTSGSYEQYF. J is TRBJ2-7 and V is TRBV6-2 or TRBV6-3; 13 bases fit TRBD2. The ends lost 5 bases at V and 4 bases at J; junction bases unmatched: 5. Germline CDR1 reads MNHEY; CDR2 reads SVGEGT. This CDR3 spans 15 amino acids.

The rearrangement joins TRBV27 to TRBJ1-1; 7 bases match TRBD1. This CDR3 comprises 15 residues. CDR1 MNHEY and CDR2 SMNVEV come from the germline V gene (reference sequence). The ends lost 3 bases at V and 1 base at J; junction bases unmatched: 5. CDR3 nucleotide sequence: TGTGCCAGCAGTTTGGACAGGAGGGGGAACACTGAAGCTTTCTTT. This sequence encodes CASSLDRRGNTEAFF.

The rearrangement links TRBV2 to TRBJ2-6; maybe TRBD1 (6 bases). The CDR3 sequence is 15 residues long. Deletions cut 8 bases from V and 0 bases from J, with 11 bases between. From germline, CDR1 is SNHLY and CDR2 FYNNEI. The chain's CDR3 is CASYDRNSGANVLTF. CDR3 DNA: TGTGCCAGCTACGACAGGAACTCTGGGGCCAACGTCCTGACTTTC.

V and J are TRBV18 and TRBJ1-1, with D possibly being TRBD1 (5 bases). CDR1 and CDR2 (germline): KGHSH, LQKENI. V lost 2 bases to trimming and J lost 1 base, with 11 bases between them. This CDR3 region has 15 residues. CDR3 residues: CASSPDSSANTEAFF. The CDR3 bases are TGTGCCAGCTCACCAGACAGTTCGGCGAACACTGAAGCTTTCTTT.

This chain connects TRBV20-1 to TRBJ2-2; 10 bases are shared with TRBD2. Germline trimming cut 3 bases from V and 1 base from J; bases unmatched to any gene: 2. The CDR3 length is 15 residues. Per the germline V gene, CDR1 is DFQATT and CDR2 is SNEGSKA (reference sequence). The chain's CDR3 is CSASWTSGNTGELFF. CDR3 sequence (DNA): TGCAGTGCTAGTTGGACTAGCGGGAACACCGGGGAGCTGTTTTTT.

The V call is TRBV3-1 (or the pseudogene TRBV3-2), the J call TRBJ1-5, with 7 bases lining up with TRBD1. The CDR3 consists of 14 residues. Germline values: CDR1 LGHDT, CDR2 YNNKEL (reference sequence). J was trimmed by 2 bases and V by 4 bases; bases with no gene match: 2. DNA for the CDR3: TGTGCCAGCAGCCTAGGACAGGGCAATCAGCCCCAGCATTTT. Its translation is CASSLGQGNQPQHF.

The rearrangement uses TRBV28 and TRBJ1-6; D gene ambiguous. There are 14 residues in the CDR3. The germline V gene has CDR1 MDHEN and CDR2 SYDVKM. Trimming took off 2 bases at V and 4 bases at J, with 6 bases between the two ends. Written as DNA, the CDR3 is TGTGCCAGCAGTTTAAGGAGTTATAATTCACCCCTCCACTTT. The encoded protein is CASSLRSYNSPLHF.

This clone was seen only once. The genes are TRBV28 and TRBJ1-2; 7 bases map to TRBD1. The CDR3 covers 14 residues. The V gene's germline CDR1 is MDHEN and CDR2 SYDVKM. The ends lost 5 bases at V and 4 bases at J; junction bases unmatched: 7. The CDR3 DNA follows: TGTGCCAGCAGTCCATACAGGGGTCCCTATGGCTACACCTTC. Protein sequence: CASSPYRGPYGYTF.

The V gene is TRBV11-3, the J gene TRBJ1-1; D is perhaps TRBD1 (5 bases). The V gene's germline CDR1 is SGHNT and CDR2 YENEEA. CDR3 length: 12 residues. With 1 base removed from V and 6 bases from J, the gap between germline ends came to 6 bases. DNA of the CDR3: TGTGCCAGCAGCTTAGCGGGGGCTGAAGCTTTCTTT. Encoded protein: CASSLAGAEAFF. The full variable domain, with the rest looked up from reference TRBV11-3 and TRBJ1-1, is EAGVVQSPRYKIIEKKQPVAFWCNPISGHNTLYWYLQNLGQGPELLIRYENEEAVDDSQLPKDRFSAERLKGVDSTLKIQPAELGDSAVYLCASSLAGAEAFFGQGTRLTVV.

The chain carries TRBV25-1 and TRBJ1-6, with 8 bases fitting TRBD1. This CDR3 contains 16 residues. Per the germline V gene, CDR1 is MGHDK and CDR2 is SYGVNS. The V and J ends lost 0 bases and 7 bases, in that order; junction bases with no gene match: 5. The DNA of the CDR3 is TGTGCCAGCAGTGAATATGGGGCAGGGGGCAATTCACCCCTCCACTTT. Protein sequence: CASSEYGAGGNSPLHF.

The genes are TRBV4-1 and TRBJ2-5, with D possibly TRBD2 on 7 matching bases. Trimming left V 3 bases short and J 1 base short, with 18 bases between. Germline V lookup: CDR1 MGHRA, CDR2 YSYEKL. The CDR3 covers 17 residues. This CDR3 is CASSQAPTRGGQETQYF. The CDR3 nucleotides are TGCGCCAGCAGCCAGGCGCCGACGAGGGGGGGCCAAGAGACCCAGTACTTC.

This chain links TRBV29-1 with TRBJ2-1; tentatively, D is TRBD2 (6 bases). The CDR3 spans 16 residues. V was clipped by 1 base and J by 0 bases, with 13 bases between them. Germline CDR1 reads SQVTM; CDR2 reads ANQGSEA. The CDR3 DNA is TGCAGCGTTGAAGTCGGTAGCGGAAACTCCTACAATGAGCAGTTCTTC. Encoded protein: CSVEVGSGNSYNEQFF.

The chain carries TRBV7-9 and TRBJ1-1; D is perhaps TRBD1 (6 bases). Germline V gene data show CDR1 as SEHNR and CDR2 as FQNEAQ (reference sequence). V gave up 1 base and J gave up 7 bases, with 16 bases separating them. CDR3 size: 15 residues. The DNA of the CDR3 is TGTGCCAGCAGCTTAGACGGACAGAGCATACTTGAAGCTTTCTTT. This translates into CASSLDGQSILEAFF.

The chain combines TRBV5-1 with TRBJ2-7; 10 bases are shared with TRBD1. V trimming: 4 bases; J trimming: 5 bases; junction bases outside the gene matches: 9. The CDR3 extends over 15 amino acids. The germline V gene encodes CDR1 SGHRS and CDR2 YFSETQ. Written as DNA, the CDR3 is TGCGCCAGCAGCGCTGGACAGGGGGAGTGGGACGAGCAGTACTTC. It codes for CASSAGQGEWDEQYF. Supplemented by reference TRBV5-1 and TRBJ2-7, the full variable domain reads KAGVTQTPRYLIKTRGQQVTLSCSPISGHRSVSWYQQTPGQGLQFLFEYFSETQRNKGNFPGRFSGRQFSNSRSEMNVSTLELGDSALYLCASSAGQGEWDEQYFGPGTRLTVT.

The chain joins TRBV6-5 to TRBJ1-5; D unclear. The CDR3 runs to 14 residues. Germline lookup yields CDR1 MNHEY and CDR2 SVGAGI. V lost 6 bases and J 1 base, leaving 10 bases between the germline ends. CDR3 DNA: TGTGCCAGCAGCGAGGGTTGGAGCAATCAGCCCCAGCATTTT. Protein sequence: CASSEGWSNQPQHF.

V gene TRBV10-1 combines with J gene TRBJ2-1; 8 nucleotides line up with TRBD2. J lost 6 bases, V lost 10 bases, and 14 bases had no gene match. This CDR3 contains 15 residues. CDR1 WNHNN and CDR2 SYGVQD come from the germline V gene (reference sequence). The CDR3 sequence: CAMSGRLAGPNEQFF. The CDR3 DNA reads TGCGCCATGAGCGGGCGGCTAGCGGGTCCCAATGAGCAGTTCTTC.

CDR3 residues: CASSRWEGETDTQYF. CDR3 nucleotides: TGCGCCAGCAGCCGATGGGAGGGCGAAACAGATACGCAGTATTTT. The chain recombines TRBV5-1 with TRBJ2-3; 7 bases align to TRBD2. CDR3 size: 15 residues. Germline V gene data show CDR1 as SGHRS and CDR2 as YFSETQ. Trimming at V came to 4 bases and at J to 3 bases, leaving 8 bases not matched to a gene.

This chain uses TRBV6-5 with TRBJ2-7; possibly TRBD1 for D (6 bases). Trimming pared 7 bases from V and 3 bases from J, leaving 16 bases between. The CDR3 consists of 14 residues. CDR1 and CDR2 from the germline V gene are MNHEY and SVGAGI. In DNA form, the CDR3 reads TGTGCCAGCAATTCCGGGACAAAGAGCTACGAGCAGTACTTC. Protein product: CASNSGTKSYEQYF.

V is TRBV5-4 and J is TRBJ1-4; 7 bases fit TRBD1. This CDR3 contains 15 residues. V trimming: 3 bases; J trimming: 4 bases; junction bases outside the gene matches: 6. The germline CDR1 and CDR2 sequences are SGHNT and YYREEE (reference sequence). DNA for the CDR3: TGTGCCAGCAGCTGGTCGGGACAGCTTAATGAAAAACTGTTTTTT. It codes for CASSWSGQLNEKLFF.

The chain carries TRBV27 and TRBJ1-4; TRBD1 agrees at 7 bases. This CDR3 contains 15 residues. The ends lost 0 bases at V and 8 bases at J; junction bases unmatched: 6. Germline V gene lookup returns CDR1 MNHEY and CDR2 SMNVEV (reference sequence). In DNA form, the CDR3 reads TGTGCCAGCAGTTTATCGATACAGGGGTACGAAAAACTGTTTTTT. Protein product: CASSLSIQGYEKLFF.

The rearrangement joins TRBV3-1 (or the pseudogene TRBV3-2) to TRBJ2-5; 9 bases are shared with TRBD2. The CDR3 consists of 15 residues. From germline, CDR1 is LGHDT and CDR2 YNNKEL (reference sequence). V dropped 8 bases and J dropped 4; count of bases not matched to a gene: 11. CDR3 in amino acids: CASGRSGRTVETQYF. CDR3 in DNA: TGTGCCAGCGGAAGAAGCGGGAGGACGGTAGAGACCCAGTACTTC.

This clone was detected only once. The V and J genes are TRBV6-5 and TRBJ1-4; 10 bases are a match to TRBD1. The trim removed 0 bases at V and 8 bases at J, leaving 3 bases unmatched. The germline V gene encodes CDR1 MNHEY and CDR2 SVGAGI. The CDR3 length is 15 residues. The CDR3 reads CASSYSDRGTEKLFF. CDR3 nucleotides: TGTGCCAGCAGTTACTCGGACAGGGGGACGGAAAAACTGTTTTTT.

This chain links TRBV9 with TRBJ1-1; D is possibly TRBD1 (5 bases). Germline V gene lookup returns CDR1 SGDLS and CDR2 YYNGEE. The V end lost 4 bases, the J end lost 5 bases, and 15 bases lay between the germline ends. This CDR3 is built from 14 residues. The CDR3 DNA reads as TGTGCCAGCAGCTCCGCGGGGGTTGGGACTGAAGCTTTCTTT. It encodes CASSSAGVGTEAFF.

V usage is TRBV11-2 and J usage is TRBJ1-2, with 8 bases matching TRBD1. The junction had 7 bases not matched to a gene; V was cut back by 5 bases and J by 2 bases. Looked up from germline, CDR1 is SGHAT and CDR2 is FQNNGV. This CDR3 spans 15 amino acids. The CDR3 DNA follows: TGTGCCAGCAGCCTGAGGACAGGGATGAACTATGGCTACACCTTC. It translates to CASSLRTGMNYGYTF.

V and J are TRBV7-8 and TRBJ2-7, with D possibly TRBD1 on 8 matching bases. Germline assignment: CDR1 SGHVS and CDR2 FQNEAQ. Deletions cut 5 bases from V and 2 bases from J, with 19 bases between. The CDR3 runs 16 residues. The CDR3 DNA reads TGTGCCAGCAGCCGCACTACAGGGGGGGGCGCCTACGAGCAGTACTTC. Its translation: CASSRTTGGGAYEQYF.

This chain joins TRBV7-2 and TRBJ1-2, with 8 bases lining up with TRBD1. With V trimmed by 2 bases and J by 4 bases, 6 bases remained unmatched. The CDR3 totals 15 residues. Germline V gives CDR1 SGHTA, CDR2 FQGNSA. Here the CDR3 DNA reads TGTGCCAGCAGCTTACTACCTGGACAGGGCTATGGCTACACCTTC. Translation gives CASSLLPGQGYGYTF. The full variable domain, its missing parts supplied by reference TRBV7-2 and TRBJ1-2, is GAGVSQSPSNKVTEKGKDVELRCDPISGHTALYWYRQSLGQGLEFLIYFQGNSAPDKSGLPSDRFSAERTGGSVSTLTIQRTQQEDSAVYLCASSLLPGQGYGYTFGSGTRLTVV.

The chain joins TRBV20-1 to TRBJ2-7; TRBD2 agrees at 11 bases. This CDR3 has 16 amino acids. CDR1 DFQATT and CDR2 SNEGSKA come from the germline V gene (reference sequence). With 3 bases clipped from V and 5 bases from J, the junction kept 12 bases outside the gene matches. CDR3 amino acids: CSASLLLAGGNHEQYF. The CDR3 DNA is TGCAGTGCTAGTCTGCTTTTAGCGGGAGGGAACCACGAGCAGTACTTC.

CDR3 DNA sequence: TGTGCCAGTTTCGGGAGGGCCGGGGAGCTGTTTTTT. Translating gives CASFGRAGELFF. V is TRBV27 and J is TRBJ2-2, with 8 bases lining up with TRBD2. Germline CDR1 and CDR2: MNHEY and SMNVEV (reference sequence). This CDR3 comprises 12 residues. J gave up 6 bases and V 9 bases, and 3 bases lay outside the gene matches.